The 11 T cell receptor beta chains in this list originate from one sample, sequenced in a study of long-term antiretroviral therapy in people with HIV. The authors ran the immunoSEQ assay, v3.0, at survey level. The assay was immunoSEQ multiplex PCR, and TCRdb's table has in-frame clones only and misses some. The sample lists about 32,000 clones, about 82% occurring once. The material was unsorted PBMCs, obtained about 3.5 years after starting antiretroviral therapy. These receptors all come from a man aged 18 to 30 with HIV.

The chain carries TRBV4-3 and TRBJ2-1; the match to TRBD2 covers 10 bases. The V gene end was trimmed by 0 bases and the J gene end by 7 bases; junction bases not matched to a gene: 6. CDR1 and CDR2 (germline): LGHNA, YSLEER. This CDR3 spans 16 amino acids. Written as DNA, the CDR3 is TGCGCCAGCAGCCAAGATGCTAGCGGGAGTAAGAATGAGCAGTTCTTC. Its protein is CASSQDASGSKNEQFF.

This clone came up once. The chain links TRBV5-1 to TRBJ2-1; D gene unclear. Germline CDR1 reads SGHRS; CDR2 reads YFSETQ. The CDR3 length is 12 residues. Trimming removed 1 base from V and 6 bases from J, with 5 bases in between. The CDR3 here is CASSLLGNEQFF. For the CDR3, the DNA is TGCGCCAGCAGCTTGCTGGGCAATGAGCAGTTCTTC.

V and J are TRBV4-3 and TRBJ2-1, with 9 bases matching TRBD2. Germline CDR1 LGHNA, CDR2 YSLEER. CDR3 length equals 15 residues. The ends lost 4 bases at V and 4 bases at J; junction bases unmatched: 5. The CDR3 coding sequence is TGCGCCAGCAGCCCGACTAGCGGACTGTACAATGAGCAGTTCTTC. As protein: CASSPTSGLYNEQFF.

The rearrangement links TRBV4-2 to TRBJ2-7, with TRBD2 matching over 14 bases. The junction had 9 bases not matched to a gene; V was cut back by 4 bases and J by 4 bases. CDR3 length: 17 residues. Germline loops: CDR1 LGHNA, CDR2 YNFKEQ. CDR3 protein: CASSRTTSGGASYEQYF. In DNA, the CDR3 is TGTGCCAGCAGCCGGACGACTAGCGGGGGGGCCAGTTACGAGCAGTACTTC.

V is TRBV9 and J is TRBJ1-2; D not certain. Trimming removed 6 bases at V and 1 base at J, with 13 bases between. There are 14 residues in the CDR3. Germline lookup yields CDR1 SGDLS and CDR2 YYNGEE. The CDR3 region is CASTHRANNYGYTF. The CDR3 coding sequence is TGTGCCAGCACCCACCGAGCTAATAACTATGGCTACACCTTC. Full variable domain (outside the CDR3, taken from reference TRBV9 and TRBJ1-2): DSGVTQTPKHLITATGQRVTLRCSPRSGDLSVYWYQQSLDQGLQFLIQYYNGEERAKGNILERFSAQQFPDLHSELNLSSLELGDSALYFCASTHRANNYGYTFGSGTRLTVV.

This chain connects TRBV25-1 to TRBJ2-1; TRBD1 aligns across 7 bases. CDR1 is MGHDK, CDR2 SYGVNS, per germline. Trimming cost V 1 base and J 6 bases; bases outside gene matches: 6. This CDR3 has 15 residues. CDR3 sequence (DNA): TGTGCCAGCAGTGAATTTACAGGGGATTTCAATGAGCAGTTCTTC. It translates to CASSEFTGDFNEQFF. The complete variable domain, with remaining parts taken from reference TRBV25-1 and TRBJ2-1, reads EADIYQTPRYLVIGTGKKITLECSQTMGHDKMYWYQQDPGMELHLIHYSYGVNSTEKGDLSSESTVSRIRTEHFPLTLESARPSHTSQYLCASSEFTGDFNEQFFGPGTRLTVL.

The rearrangement joins TRBV14 to TRBJ2-1; no clear D. The CDR3 runs to 17 residues. The ends were cut back, 0 bases at V and 0 bases at J, with 12 bases in the middle. Germline V lookup: CDR1 SGHDN, CDR2 FVKESK. The CDR3 loop is CASSQDRYISSYNEQFF. DNA of the CDR3: TGTGCCAGCAGCCAAGATCGGTATATATCCTCCTACAATGAGCAGTTCTTC.

This chain connects TRBV7-9 to TRBJ1-1; 9 positions match TRBD1. Germline-derived CDR1 and CDR2 are SEHNR and FQNEAQ (reference sequence). V was clipped by 5 bases and J by 5 bases; unmatched bases: 6. The CDR3 is 14 residues long. CDR3 bases: TGTGCCAGCAGCGCTGACAGGGGGAGGACTGAAGCTTTCTTT. Residues: CASSADRGRTEAFF.

This rearrangement joins TRBV6-1 to TRBJ2-1, with D uncertain. The germline gives CDR1 MNHNS, CDR2 SASEGT. The CDR3 is made up of 13 amino acids. The ends were cut back, 3 bases at V and 2 bases at J, with 5 bases in the middle. CDR3 sequence (DNA): TGTGCCAGCAGTGACCTAACCTACAATGAGCAGTTCTTC. Translating it yields CASSDLTYNEQFF.

The rearrangement uses TRBV11-3 and TRBJ2-7, with D perhaps matching TRBD1 (6 bases). Looked up from germline, CDR1 is SGHNT and CDR2 is YENEEA. The V and J ends lost 0 bases and 0 bases respectively, with 6 bases between them. This CDR3 contains 14 residues. CDR3 sequence reads: CASSLEGGSYEQYF. CDR3 DNA: TGTGCCAGCAGCTTAGAAGGGGGCTCCTACGAGCAGTACTTC.

This clone rates as medium-sized (0.01 to 0.1%). The chain joins TRBV6-1 to TRBJ1-2; D not resolved. CDR1 and CDR2 (germline): MNHNS, SASEGT. V gave up 1 base and J gave up 8 bases, with 8 bases separating them. This CDR3 is built from 12 residues. CDR3 in amino acids: CASSEGGLGYTF. Here the CDR3 DNA reads TGTGCCAGCAGTGAAGGAGGTCTGGGCTACACCTTC.